This passage covers 22 T cell receptor beta chains from one sample sequenced in a study of blood T cell repertoires in COVID-19 (TCRdb year 2020). Library preparation employed the immunoSEQ multiplex PCR assay. TCRdb took over this immuneACCESS table, retaining in-frame rearrangements with V and J assigned. Such tables are incomplete; in checked studies, under half of the missing clones stem from an unresolved V gene, and the remainder is unexplained. The sample has roughly 400,000 clones on record, roughly 89% of them singletons. The ten most abundant clones make up 10% of the sample. Sequenced sample: PBMCs or T cells enriched from blood (not recorded which). These receptors came from a woman between 50 and 59 years old who had recovered from COVID-19.

The chain employs TRBV27 and TRBJ2-7, with D tentatively TRBD2 (6 bases). Germline V lookup: CDR1 MNHEY, CDR2 SMNVEV (reference sequence). This CDR3 comprises 14 residues. Trimming removed 2 bases at V and 2 bases at J, with 10 bases between. CDR3 in DNA: TGTGCCAGCAGTTTAGCGGGGAAACCCTACGAGCAGTACTTC. Protein sequence: CASSLAGKPYEQYF.

The chain carries TRBV7-9 and TRBJ1-2; tentative D call: TRBD1 (6 bases). Per the germline V gene, CDR1 is SEHNR and CDR2 is FQNEAQ (reference sequence). This CDR3 is built from 12 residues. The V end lost 5 bases, the J end lost 3 bases, and 7 bases lay between the germline ends. CDR3: CASSRQDYGYTF. The CDR3 bases are TGTGCCAGCAGCAGACAGGACTATGGCTACACCTTC.

This clone was counted once. The chain has TRBV28 and TRBJ1-2, with a weak D call TRBD1 (5 bases). From germline, CDR1 is MDHEN and CDR2 SYDVKM. This CDR3 is 15 amino acids long. V lost 7 bases and J 0 bases, leaving 15 bases between the germline ends. CDR3 nucleotides: TGTGCCAGCAAATACACAGGCTACGCTAACTATGGCTACACCTTC. Translation gives CASKYTGYANYGYTF.

The genes are TRBV6-5 and TRBJ1-2; D is undetermined. Looked up from germline, CDR1 is MNHEY and CDR2 is SVGAGI. This CDR3 spans 15 amino acids. V was clipped by 0 bases and J by 6 bases, with 14 bases between them. In DNA form, the CDR3 reads TGTGCCAGCAGTTACTCGGCAAACCTTGTCAATGGCTACACCTTC. It yields the protein CASSYSANLVNGYTF.

The V gene is TRBV27, the J gene TRBJ2-7, with 10 bases lining up with TRBD2. The V gene's germline CDR1 is MNHEY and CDR2 SMNVEV (reference sequence). The CDR3 sequence is 15 residues long. V shed 3 bases and J 4 bases; nucleotides not matched to a gene: 6. DNA of the CDR3: TGTGCCAGCAGTTTCATCCGGACTAGCGGTTACGAGCAGTACTTC. Translating it yields CASSFIRTSGYEQYF.

This clone was counted once. The chain recombines TRBV13 with TRBJ1-2; 11 nucleotides align to TRBD1. This CDR3 comprises 15 residues. Germline CDR1 and CDR2: PRHDT and FYEKMQ (reference sequence). Losses at the gene ends were 5 bases for V and 2 bases for J; bases not matched to a gene: 4. This chain's CDR3 is CASSPDRGLNYGYTF. The CDR3 DNA follows: TGTGCCAGCAGCCCGGACAGGGGGCTCAACTATGGCTACACCTTC.

This clone was observed a handful of times. The chain recombines TRBV25-1 with TRBJ2-2; 11 nucleotides match TRBD2. The CDR3 runs 14 residues. From germline, CDR1 is MGHDK and CDR2 SYGVNS. V shed 6 bases, J shed 5 bases, and the junction held 2 bases outside the gene matches. The CDR3 is CASRRLAGTGELFF. CDR3 in DNA: TGTGCCAGCAGAAGACTAGCGGGGACCGGGGAGCTGTTTTTT.

V usage is TRBV27 and J usage is TRBJ2-1; tentative D call: TRBD2 (5 bases). Trimming stripped 6 bases from V and 2 bases from J, with 11 bases between. Germline CDR1 is MNHEY and CDR2 is SMNVEV (reference sequence). This CDR3 is 14 amino acids long. The CDR3 nucleotides are TGTGCCAGCAGGCAAACCGGGACCTACAATGAGCAGTTCTTC. This codes for CASRQTGTYNEQFF.

This clone was observed a handful of times. The chain combines TRBV7-2 with TRBJ1-2, with D maybe TRBD1 (6 bases). CDR1 is SGHTA, CDR2 FQGNSA, per germline. The CDR3 runs 14 residues. Trimming removed 5 bases from V and 5 bases from J, with 15 bases in between. This chain's CDR3 is CASSPAPTGYGYTF. CDR3 in DNA: TGTGCCAGCAGCCCCGCTCCGACAGGATATGGCTACACCTTC.

V gene TRBV7-9 combines with J gene TRBJ2-7, with unresolved D. V was trimmed by 3 bases and J by 5 bases, leaving 5 bases between them. Germline CDR1 SEHNR, CDR2 FQNEAQ (reference sequence). The length of the CDR3 is 11 residues. DNA of the CDR3: TGTGCCAGCAGCTTTGCTAACGAGCAGTACTTC. It translates to CASSFANEQYF.

This rearrangement joins TRBV24-1 to TRBJ1-5, with D perhaps TRBD1 (6 bases). There are 13 residues in the CDR3. Germline V gene sequence: CDR1 KGHDR, CDR2 SFDVKD. Deletions cut 3 bases from V and 6 bases from J, with 8 bases between. This chain's CDR3 is CATSDRGGQPQHF. The CDR3 DNA reads as TGTGCCACCAGTGATAGGGGGGGTCAGCCCCAGCATTTT.

This chain uses TRBV7-6 with TRBJ2-1; 11 nucleotides line up with TRBD2. Germline assignment: CDR1 SGHVS and CDR2 FNYEAQ. This CDR3 comprises 20 residues. The V and J ends lost 5 bases and 0 bases, in that order; junction bases with no gene match: 15. This chain's CDR3 is CASSPPSRLAGISSYNEQFF. The CDR3 nucleotides read TGTGCCAGCAGCCCACCCTCTCGACTAGCGGGGATAAGCTCCTACAATGAGCAGTTCTTC.

The chain is built from TRBV28 and TRBJ1-1, with D possibly TRBD1 on 6 matching bases. The CDR3 is 13 amino acids. From germline, CDR1 is MDHEN and CDR2 SYDVKM. V shed 5 bases and J shed 5 bases, with 12 bases lying between them. CDR3 in DNA: TGTGCCAGCAGTGCGCCAGGGGAAACTGAAGCTTTCTTT. Its translation is CASSAPGETEAFF.

This sequence joins TRBV6-5 and TRBJ2-1; 7 bases match TRBD1. The length of the CDR3 is 14 residues. V shed 6 bases, J shed 8 bases, and the junction held 10 bases outside the gene matches. CDR1 and CDR2 from the germline V gene are MNHEY and SVGAGI. CDR3 loop: CASRRQNRGHEQFF. CDR3 DNA: TGTGCCAGCAGGCGACAAAACAGGGGACATGAGCAGTTCTTC.

The V and J genes are TRBV4-1 and TRBJ2-3, with 8 bases that match TRBD2. The germline V gene encodes CDR1 MGHRA and CDR2 YSYEKL. The CDR3 length is 19 residues. J was trimmed by 1 base and V by 0 bases; bases with no gene match: 12. For the CDR3, the DNA is TGCGCCAGCAGCCAAGAATTAGTTATCGGACTAGCTGGCACAGATACGCAGTATTTT. The encoded protein is CASSQELVIGLAGTDTQYF.

The chain uses TRBV28 and TRBJ2-1, with TRBD2 matching 9 bases. J gave up 7 bases and V 10 bases, and 14 bases lay outside the gene matches. The CDR3 is 15 amino acids. In germline, CDR1 is MDHEN, CDR2 SYDVKM. The CDR3 coding sequence is TGTGCCACTTTTCGGGGCAGCGGGGGGAGGAATGAGCAGTTCTTC. Protein product: CATFRGSGGRNEQFF.

The gene calls are TRBV30 and TRBJ2-1, with D possibly being TRBD2 (7 bases). Trimming took off 8 bases at V and 6 bases at J, with 17 bases between the two ends. This CDR3 contains 13 residues. Germline values: CDR1 GTSNPN, CDR2 SVGIG (reference sequence). CDR3 region: CAGGGAVGNEQFF. CDR3 coding DNA: TGTGCCGGAGGGGGGGCCGTGGGCAATGAGCAGTTCTTC. Filled out from reference TRBV30 and TRBJ2-1, the complete variable domain reads SQTIHQWPATLVQPVGSPLSLECTVEGTSNPNLYWYRQAAGRGLQLLFYSVGIGQISSEVPQNLSASRPQDRQFILSSKKLLLSDSGFYLCAGGGAVGNEQFFGPGTRLTVL.

This rearrangement joins TRBV6-5 to TRBJ1-2; D remains unclear. The length of the CDR3 is 15 residues. V dropped 6 bases and J dropped 6 bases, with 20 bases sitting between them. Germline assignment: CDR1 MNHEY and CDR2 SVGAGI. CDR3 sequence (DNA): TGTGCCAGCAGATGGACCGTTAAAAAGGGAGATGGCTACACCTTC. It is translated as CASRWTVKKGDGYTF.

The chain links TRBV5-1 to TRBJ1-5, with a weak D call TRBD1 (5 bases). This CDR3 is built from 15 residues. Germline loops: CDR1 SGHRS, CDR2 YFSETQ. V was trimmed by 0 bases and J by 6 bases, leaving 13 bases between them. The CDR3 DNA is TGCGCCAGCAGCTTGGATCCGGGGGTCGGTCAGCCCCAGCATTTT. Protein product: CASSLDPGVGQPQHF.

The chain recombines TRBV28 with TRBJ1-5; TRBD1 matches at 8 bases. V lost 5 bases and J lost 0; bases outside the gene matches: 9. This CDR3 has 17 residues. The V gene's germline CDR1 is MDHEN and CDR2 SYDVKM. CDR3 nucleotides: TGTGCCAGCAGTCGTGGGACAGGACGATATAGCAATCAGCCCCAGCATTTT. This sequence encodes CASSRGTGRYSNQPQHF.

The V call is TRBV7-9, the J call TRBJ2-1; 9 bases agree with TRBD2. V trimming: 0 bases; J trimming: 9 bases; junction bases outside the gene matches: 12. The CDR3 extends over 17 amino acids. Germline values: CDR1 SEHNR, CDR2 FQNEAQ (reference sequence). Written as DNA, the CDR3 is TGTGCCAGCAGCTTAGCCTGGGCTAGCGGGGTCCTTTCTGAGCAGTTCTTC. Its protein is CASSLAWASGVLSEQFF.

This rearrangement joins TRBV7-2 to TRBJ2-2, with D perhaps TRBD2 (5 bases). V lost 5 bases and J lost 0, with 13 bases in between. There are 16 residues in the CDR3. The germline V gene has CDR1 SGHTA and CDR2 FQGNSA. In DNA, the CDR3 is TGTGCCAGCAGCCAGGACTCTAACCCGAACACCGGGGAGCTGTTTTTT. Its protein is CASSQDSNPNTGELFF.